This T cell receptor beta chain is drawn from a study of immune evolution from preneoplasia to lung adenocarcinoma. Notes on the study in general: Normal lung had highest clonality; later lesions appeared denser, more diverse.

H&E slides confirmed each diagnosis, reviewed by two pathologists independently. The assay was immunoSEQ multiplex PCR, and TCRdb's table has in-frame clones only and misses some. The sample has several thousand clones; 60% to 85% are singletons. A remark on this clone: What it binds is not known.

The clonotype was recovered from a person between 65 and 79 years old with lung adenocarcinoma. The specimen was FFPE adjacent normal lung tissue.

CDR3 in amino acids: CASSLRRGEAFF. CDR3 nucleotides: TGTGCCAGCAGCTTGAGGAGGGGTGAAGCTTTCTTT. The chain employs TRBV5-6 and TRBJ1-1; possible D gene TRBD1, 5 bases. Germline values: CDR1 SGHDT, CDR2 YYEEEE. The V gene lost 1 base and the J gene lost 7 bases, with 8 bases spanning the gap. This CDR3 spans 12 amino acids.